One sample yielded the 32 T cell receptor beta chains listed below, sequenced in a study of shared clonotypes between healthy human individuals. The assay was immunoSEQ multiplex PCR, and TCRdb's table has in-frame clones only and misses some. The sample holds around 600,000 clones; 97% are singletons and the top ten take 0.045% to 0.07%. Sequenced input: naive CD4+ T cells sorted from blood. Regarding subset: CD45RA+ positively selected. All receptors come from a woman in her 30s in good health.

The chain has TRBV28 and TRBJ1-5, with TRBD1 as a possible D gene (5 bases). The germline CDR1 and CDR2 sequences are MDHEN and SYDVKM. This CDR3 has 15 amino acids. The V end lost 3 bases, the J end lost 2 bases, and 11 bases lay between the germline ends. The DNA of the CDR3 is TGTGCCAGCAGTTTTCAGGGATGGGGCAATCAGCCCCAGCATTTT. It translates to CASSFQGWGNQPQHF.

This clone has only one observation. The chain recombines TRBV5-1 with TRBJ2-7; possibly TRBD1 or TRBD2 for D (6 bases each). The germline CDR1 and CDR2 sequences are SGHRS and YFSETQ. This CDR3 contains 18 residues. V was cut by 8 bases and J by 4 bases, with 31 bases left in between. CDR3 in DNA: TGCGCCAGTGCGGGGCCGCAGAAAGACGGCAGGGGAGTATACGAGCAGTACTTC. It translates to CASAGPQKDGRGVYEQYF.

This clone was counted a single time. The genes are TRBV11-3 and TRBJ2-3; D gene unclear. This CDR3 has 16 residues. V was clipped by 2 bases and J by 1 base, with 13 bases between them. Per the germline V gene, CDR1 is SGHNT and CDR2 is YENEEA. The CDR3 region has the DNA TGTGCCAGCAGCTTAACGGGCGCTAGAGGCACAGATACGCAGTATTTT. This encodes CASSLTGARGTDTQYF.

On this clone itself: Other DNA sequences in this specimen translate into the identical CDR3. The chain has TRBV7-8 and TRBJ2-7; D might be TRBD1 (6 bases). The CDR3 runs to 13 residues. Germline V gene data show CDR1 as SGHVS and CDR2 as FQNEAQ. The ends were cut back, 3 bases at V and 3 bases at J, with 9 bases in the middle. The CDR3 nucleotides read TGTGCCAGCAGCTTGGCCAGGGGCTACGAGCAGTACTTC. Amino acid sequence: CASSLARGYEQYF.

The V and J genes are TRBV7-2 and TRBJ2-1, with D perhaps matching TRBD1 (6 bases). V was trimmed by 5 bases and J by 4 bases, leaving 9 bases between them. In germline, CDR1 is SGHTA, CDR2 FQGNSA. CDR3 length: 13 residues. CDR3 region: CASSPGTYNEQFF. The CDR3 nucleotides read TGTGCCAGCAGCCCAGGGACATACAATGAGCAGTTCTTC.

The J gene is TRBJ2-7, the V gene TRBV5-1; TRBD1 aligns across 7 bases. J gave up 3 bases and V 6 bases, and 9 bases lay outside the gene matches. The V gene's germline CDR1 is SGHRS and CDR2 YFSETQ. This CDR3 region has 14 residues. CDR3 in amino acids: CASTSTTGSYEQYF. As DNA, the CDR3 is TGCGCCAGCACCTCAACGACAGGGAGCTACGAGCAGTACTTC. Drawing the rest from reference TRBV5-1 and TRBJ2-7, the complete variable domain is KAGVTQTPRYLIKTRGQQVTLSCSPISGHRSVSWYQQTPGQGLQFLFEYFSETQRNKGNFPGRFSGRQFSNSRSEMNVSTLELGDSALYLCASTSTTGSYEQYFGPGTRLTVT.

The V gene is TRBV5-6, the J gene TRBJ2-7; D is unresolved. Germline loops: CDR1 SGHDT, CDR2 YYEEEE. V shed 4 bases and J shed 4 bases, with 6 bases lying between them. The CDR3 sequence is 11 residues long. The CDR3, as DNA: TGTGCCAGCAGCACTCATTACGAGCAGTACTTC. The encoded protein is CASSTHYEQYF. The entire variable domain, with the rest obtained from reference TRBV5-6 and TRBJ2-7, is as follows: DAGVTQSPTHLIKTRGQQVTLRCSPKSGHDTVSWYQQALGQGPQFIFQYYEEEERQRGNFPDRFSGHQFPNYSSELNVNALLLGDSALYLCASSTHYEQYFGPGTRLTVT.

J is TRBJ2-2 and V is TRBV10-1; possibly TRBD2 for D (5 bases). Germline loops: CDR1 WNHNN, CDR2 SYGVQD (reference sequence). V lost 4 bases to trimming and J lost 2 bases, with 11 bases between them. The CDR3 loop spans 15 amino acids. The CDR3 loop is CASSVASLNTGELFF. In DNA form, the CDR3 reads TGCGCCAGCAGTGTCGCTAGCCTAAACACCGGGGAGCTGTTTTTT.

The chain links TRBV28 to TRBJ2-2; D unresolved. Looked up from germline, CDR1 is MDHEN and CDR2 is SYDVKM. The CDR3 contains 16 residues. V lost 3 bases, J lost 0 bases, and 11 bases lay in between. The CDR3 DNA sequence: TGTGCCAGCAGTTTTGTTGGCGGTCCGAACACCGGGGAGCTGTTTTTT. Translated, it gives CASSFVGGPNTGELFF.

This chain uses TRBV4-1 with TRBJ2-1, with TRBD2 matching 10 bases. The CDR3 totals 18 residues. From germline, CDR1 is MGHRA and CDR2 YSYEKL. The trim removed 2 bases at V and 0 bases at J, leaving 7 bases unmatched. CDR3 amino acids: CASSQIKGTSVSYNEQFF. Here the CDR3 DNA reads TGCGCCAGCAGCCAAATCAAGGGGACTAGCGTCTCCTACAATGAGCAGTTCTTC.

V gene TRBV4-1 combines with J gene TRBJ2-3, with 10 bases fitting TRBD2. Germline V gives CDR1 MGHRA, CDR2 YSYEKL. V was pared by 2 bases and J by 3 bases, with 11 bases of the junction left unmatched. The CDR3 extends over 18 amino acids. The CDR3 is CASSQLILTSGTTDTQYF. CDR3 sequence (DNA): TGCGCCAGCAGCCAATTAATCCTCACTAGCGGGACGACAGATACGCAGTATTTT.

The genes are TRBV4-1 and TRBJ2-2, with 10 bases lining up with TRBD2. Germline V gene data show CDR1 as MGHRA and CDR2 as YSYEKL. The V and J ends lost 1 base and 4 bases, in that order; junction bases with no gene match: 6. This CDR3 contains 17 residues. CDR3: CASSQVVLAGGTGELFF. The CDR3 DNA reads TGCGCCAGCAGCCAAGTGGTGTTAGCGGGAGGCACCGGGGAGCTGTTTTTT.

V is TRBV5-1 and J is TRBJ1-1, with 7 bases fitting TRBD1. Germline lookup yields CDR1 SGHRS and CDR2 YFSETQ. The CDR3 spans 15 residues. The V and J ends lost 4 bases and 1 base, in that order; junction bases with no gene match: 7. The CDR3 DNA reads as TGCGCCAGCAGCGCAGGGGGACCCGGGAACACTGAAGCTTTCTTT. Its translation: CASSAGGPGNTEAFF.

For the CDR3, the DNA is TGTGCCAGCCGGACAGAAAGCAATCAGCCCCAGCATTTT. Translating gives CASRTESNQPQHF. The chain has TRBV6-1 and TRBJ1-5, with TRBD1 as a possible D gene (6 bases). Germline CDR1 reads MNHNS; CDR2 reads SASEGT. Trimming took 8 bases from V and 1 from J, leaving 9 bases between them. The CDR3 is 13 residues long.

The J gene is TRBJ1-2, the V gene TRBV28; TRBD1 matches 7 bases. J lost 5 bases, V lost 7 bases, and 7 bases had no gene match. Germline V gene lookup returns CDR1 MDHEN and CDR2 SYDVKM. CDR3 length: 13 residues. The CDR3 region has the DNA TGTGCCAGCACCAGGGGGGGATTGTATGGCTACACCTTC. Amino acid sequence: CASTRGGLYGYTF.

The chain recombines TRBV28 with TRBJ2-1, with 10 bases identical to TRBD2. The CDR3 consists of 15 residues. V lost 4 bases to trimming and J lost 7 bases; unmatched junction nucleotides: 7. Germline CDR1 reads MDHEN; CDR2 reads SYDVKM. The CDR3 spells CASSYSGRAGNEQFF. In DNA, the CDR3 is TGTGCCAGCAGTTACAGCGGGAGGGCCGGGAATGAGCAGTTCTTC.

This chain joins TRBV5-1 and TRBJ1-4, with TRBD1 identical over 11 bases. The V segment lost 3 bases and the J segment 7 bases; nucleotides outside the gene matches: 5. This CDR3 contains 15 residues. The germline V gene has CDR1 SGHRS and CDR2 YFSETQ. The CDR3 is CASSWGTGGSEKLFF. In DNA form, the CDR3 reads TGCGCCAGCAGCTGGGGGACAGGGGGAAGTGAAAAACTGTTTTTT.

The chain couples TRBV6-5 to TRBJ1-1, with D tentatively TRBD1 (5 bases). Trimming cost V 2 bases and J 5 bases, with 15 bases left between them. Germline values: CDR1 MNHEY, CDR2 SVGAGI. The CDR3 sequence is 15 residues long. The CDR3 DNA sequence: TGTGCCAGCAGTTACGGGGGGGTAGTTGGGACTGAAGCTTTCTTT. Encoded protein: CASSYGGVVGTEAFF.

This chain links TRBV5-1 with TRBJ1-2, with 9 positions matching TRBD1. Per the germline V gene, CDR1 is SGHRS and CDR2 is YFSETQ. The trim removed 4 bases at V and 2 bases at J, leaving 6 bases unmatched. The CDR3 sequence is 15 residues long. CDR3 amino acids: CASSGRDRENYGYTF. The CDR3, as DNA: TGCGCCAGCAGCGGCCGGGACAGGGAGAACTATGGCTACACCTTC.

The chain recombines TRBV19 with TRBJ2-4; TRBD1 is a possible D gene (5 bases). Germline assignment: CDR1 LNHDA and CDR2 SQIVND (reference sequence). The V gene lost 8 bases and the J gene lost 8 bases, with 10 bases spanning the gap. This CDR3 is built from 11 residues. The CDR3 coding sequence is TGTGCCAGTGGCAGGGTCGACATTCAGTACTTC. Amino acid sequence: CASGRVDIQYF.

Notes on this clone: The sample has other DNA sequences that encode this CDR3 too. The V and J genes are TRBV11-3 and TRBJ2-3; D not resolved. Germline CDR1 is SGHNT and CDR2 is YENEEA. This CDR3 is built from 14 residues. V was pared by 3 bases and J by 2 bases, with 9 bases between. The CDR3 bases are TGTGCCAGCAGCTTGGGCGGATTCACAGATACGCAGTATTTT. It translates to CASSLGGFTDTQYF.

The chain has TRBV9 and TRBJ2-1; 8 positions match TRBD2. The V and J ends lost 0 bases and 7 bases, in that order; junction bases with no gene match: 3. The germline CDR1 and CDR2 sequences are SGDLS and YYNGEE. CDR3 length: 14 residues. This chain's CDR3 is CASSVAGGRNEQFF. CDR3 nucleotides: TGTGCCAGCAGCGTAGCGGGAGGGCGGAATGAGCAGTTCTTC.

V gene TRBV28 combines with J gene TRBJ2-3, with 10 bases that match TRBD2. CDR3 length equals 14 residues. Trimming took 8 bases from V and 6 from J; bases not matched to a gene: 8. CDR1 is MDHEN and CDR2 is SYDVKM in the germline V gene. For the CDR3, the DNA is TGTGCCAGCCGGCCTAGCGGGAGAAAGGATACGCAGTATTTT. This sequence encodes CASRPSGRKDTQYF.

CDR3 region: CASSPAESYEQYF. In DNA form, the CDR3 reads TGTGCCAGCTCACCAGCCGAATCCTACGAGCAGTACTTC. The chain combines TRBV18 with TRBJ2-7; D gene unclear. Germline V gene lookup returns CDR1 KGHSH and CDR2 LQKENI. The CDR3 loop spans 13 amino acids. V dropped 2 bases and J dropped 1 base, with 6 bases sitting between them.

The V call is TRBV6-1, the J call TRBJ1-5; D uncertain. CDR3 length: 14 amino acids. The germline CDR1 and CDR2 sequences are MNHNS and SASEGT. Trimming pared 2 bases from V and 1 base from J, leaving 6 bases between. This CDR3 reads CASSEYVSNQPQHF. CDR3 in DNA: TGTGCCAGCAGTGAATACGTGAGCAATCAGCCCCAGCATTTT.

This chain connects TRBV29-1 to TRBJ2-5; 9 nucleotides match TRBD2. The CDR3 extends over 13 amino acids. V shed 7 bases, J shed 3 bases, and the junction held 6 bases outside the gene matches. Germline CDR1 reads SQVTM; CDR2 reads ANQGSEA. The CDR3 protein is CSARSGREETQYF. Written as DNA, the CDR3 is TGCAGCGCCCGTAGCGGGAGAGAAGAGACCCAGTACTTC.

The chain combines TRBV5-1 with TRBJ2-7; D tentatively fits TRBD1 or TRBD2 (5 bases each). V dropped 1 base and J dropped 7 bases, with 9 bases sitting between them. This CDR3 is 12 amino acids long. The germline CDR1 and CDR2 sequences are SGHRS and YFSETQ. CDR3 amino acids: CASSLLGEEQYF. The CDR3, as DNA: TGCGCCAGCAGCTTGCTAGGGGAGGAGCAGTACTTC.

The chain is built from TRBV11-2 and TRBJ2-1, with a weak D call TRBD1 (6 bases). Between the trimmed V and J ends, which lost 0 bases and 1 base, there was a span of 7 bases. The CDR3 loop spans 15 amino acids. Germline CDR1 reads SGHAT; CDR2 reads FQNNGV. In nucleotides, the CDR3 is TGTGCCAGCAGCTTAGAGAGGGGGTCCTACAATGAGCAGTTCTTC. This encodes CASSLERGSYNEQFF.

The V call is TRBV28, the J call TRBJ2-5, with D perhaps TRBD2 (6 bases). V was trimmed by 7 bases and J by 5 bases, leaving 17 bases between them. Germline-derived CDR1 and CDR2 are MDHEN and SYDVKM. The CDR3 has 14 residues. The CDR3 spells CASTAGSVEETQYF. The DNA of the CDR3 is TGTGCCAGCACGGCGGGGTCAGTAGAGGAGACCCAGTACTTC.

This clone was seen once. V and J are TRBV7-2 and TRBJ2-1; maybe TRBD2 (7 bases). Trimming left V 1 base short and J 0 bases short, with 10 bases between. Germline lookup yields CDR1 SGHTA and CDR2 FQGNSA. The CDR3 contains 16 residues. The CDR3 nucleotides read TGTGCCAGCAGCTTAGGGGGAGGGGGCTCCTACAATGAGCAGTTCTTC. Amino acid sequence: CASSLGGGGSYNEQFF.

The rearrangement uses TRBV5-1 and TRBJ2-1; D is perhaps TRBD1 (6 bases). Trimming removed 2 bases at V and 1 base at J, with 13 bases between. Germline CDR1 SGHRS, CDR2 YFSETQ. The CDR3 loop spans 16 amino acids. The CDR3 spells CASSFRPGESYNEQFF. For the CDR3, the DNA is TGCGCCAGCAGCTTCAGACCAGGGGAGTCCTACAATGAGCAGTTCTTC.

Comment on this clone: A read error may account for a junction end that differs from germline. The V and J genes are TRBV20-1 and TRBJ2-5; D may be TRBD2 (6 bases). The V gene's germline CDR1 is DFQATT and CDR2 SNEGSKA (reference sequence). The CDR3 is 11 residues long. As DNA, the CDR3 is TGCAGTGCTATTCCCCGGGAGAGCCAGTACTTC. Translated, it gives CSAIPRESQYF.